A single sample gave rise to the 21 T cell receptor beta chains below, sequenced in a study of PD-1 blockade in classical Hodgkin lymphoma (dated by TCRdb to 2020 to 2021). Libraries were made using the immunoSEQ multiplex PCR assay. As stored in TCRdb, this immuneACCESS dataset retains in-frame rearrangements with V and J assigned. A fraction of the clones does not appear; measured against another copy, unresolved V genes explain less than half of the discrepancy, and the remainder lacks a known reason. The sample has more than 140,000 clones on record, around 84% of them singletons. The top ten hold 7.5% to 9.5% of the sample. The time point label of this sample denotes: cycle 2 day 1 (C2D1) of nivolumab. Every trial patient had relapsed after autologous stem cell transplantation, and cohorts A, B and C differed in prior brentuximab vedotin exposure. The specimen was peripheral blood mononuclear cells (PBMCs), collected before the second cycle of nivolumab. The receptors come from a human donor with classical Hodgkin lymphoma.

The chain recombines TRBV28 with TRBJ2-7; 9 positions match TRBD2. J gave up 4 bases and V 2 bases, and 6 bases lay outside the gene matches. This CDR3 comprises 15 residues. CDR1 and CDR2 from the germline V gene are MDHEN and SYDVKM. This CDR3 reads CASSLERTSAYEQYF. CDR3 nucleotides: TGTGCCAGCAGTTTAGAGCGGACTAGCGCTTACGAGCAGTACTTC.

This chain uses TRBV7-2 with TRBJ1-5; tentatively, D is TRBD1 (6 bases). The ends were cut back, 5 bases at V and 6 bases at J, with 14 bases in the middle. Germline V lookup: CDR1 SGHTA, CDR2 FQGNSA. The CDR3 is made up of 14 amino acids. The CDR3 loop reads CASSRYQGSQPQHF. The CDR3 DNA follows: TGTGCCAGCAGCCGCTATCAGGGGAGTCAGCCCCAGCATTTT.

This chain uses TRBV19 with TRBJ2-7, with 11 bases fitting TRBD1. Trimming cost V 0 bases and J 2 bases; bases outside gene matches: 12. This CDR3 is built from 19 residues. Per germline, CDR1 LNHDA and CDR2 SQIVND (reference sequence). CDR3 amino acids: CASSIDTPPGTGGTYEQYF. The CDR3 DNA reads TGTGCCAGTAGTATAGATACTCCCCCCGGGACAGGGGGAACCTACGAGCAGTACTTC.

This clone has at least ten counts. The CDR3 region has the DNA TGTGCCAGCAGCTCTGGACTAGCGGTCCTTTACAATGAGCAGTTCTTC. It is translated as CASSSGLAVLYNEQFF. The V and J genes are TRBV5-4 and TRBJ2-1; TRBD2 matches at 10 bases. CDR1 and CDR2 (germline): SGHNT, YYREEE (reference sequence). This CDR3 is 16 amino acids long. The ends lost 3 bases at V and 4 bases at J; junction bases unmatched: 7.

The rearrangement uses TRBV19 and TRBJ1-3; D is unresolved. This CDR3 is 17 amino acids long. The germline gives CDR1 LNHDA, CDR2 SQIVND (reference sequence). The V end was cut by 7 bases, the J end by 0 bases, with 19 bases between. The CDR3 bases are TGTGCCAGTATCCTTTTTCCGGGAGCTAGCTCTGGAAACACCATATATTTT. This translates into CASILFPGASSGNTIYF.

In this sample, this clone turned up a few times. The rearrangement joins TRBV27 to TRBJ2-3; 7 bases are shared with TRBD1. V shed 4 bases, J shed 6 bases, and the junction held 10 bases outside the gene matches. This CDR3 region has 15 residues. CDR1 is MNHEY and CDR2 is SMNVEV in the germline V gene (reference sequence). Here the CDR3 DNA reads TGTGCCAGCAGTTCTGGCAGGGGGACACCGGATACGCAGTATTTT. The encoded protein is CASSSGRGTPDTQYF.

V is TRBV7-2 and J is TRBJ2-7, with unresolved D. V was cut by 1 base and J by 1 base, with 5 bases left in between. Germline V lookup: CDR1 SGHTA, CDR2 FQGNSA. The CDR3 is 13 amino acids. DNA of the CDR3: TGTGCCAGCAGCTTAGGTCCTTCCTACGAGCAGTACTTC. Translated: CASSLGPSYEQYF.

This clone was recorded a few times. The J gene is TRBJ2-3, the V gene TRBV6-1; D is ambiguous. Germline CDR1 reads MNHNS; CDR2 reads SASEGT. V gave up 8 bases and J gave up 4 bases, with 10 bases separating them. The CDR3 length is 12 residues. DNA of the CDR3: TGTGCCAGCGACCCCCTTTCAGATACGCAGTATTTT. Translated, it gives CASDPLSDTQYF.

The V call is TRBV27, the J call TRBJ1-1; the D gene is possibly TRBD1 (5 bases). Trimming pared 2 bases from V and 3 bases from J, leaving 10 bases between. This CDR3 is built from 14 residues. CDR1 and CDR2 from the germline V gene are MNHEY and SMNVEV (reference sequence). The CDR3 loop is CASSLTGVYTEAFF. The CDR3 DNA is TGTGCCAGCAGTTTAACGGGGGTGTACACTGAAGCTTTCTTT.

V and J are TRBV7-6 and TRBJ2-2; D is unclear. V lost 0 bases and J lost 0, with 8 bases in between. The CDR3 extends over 16 amino acids. Germline CDR1 reads SGHVS; CDR2 reads FNYEAQ. Here the CDR3 DNA reads TGTGCCAGCAGCTTAGCCCCCGGAGCGAACACCGGGGAGCTGTTTTTT. It specifies CASSLAPGANTGELFF.

V gene TRBV28 combines with J gene TRBJ2-7, with TRBD1 identical over 8 bases. The CDR3 is 19 residues long. Germline loops: CDR1 MDHEN, CDR2 SYDVKM. V dropped 1 base and J dropped 3; count of bases not matched to a gene: 17. Here the CDR3 reads CASSLSTLFLGTGFYEQYF. CDR3 bases: TGTGCCAGCAGTTTATCAACTCTATTCCTCGGGACAGGATTCTACGAGCAGTACTTC.

This clone occurred a few times. Within the sample, other DNA sequences also encode this same CDR3. The chain couples TRBV5-1 to TRBJ2-5; no clear D gene. The CDR3 spans 13 residues. Germline assignment: CDR1 SGHRS and CDR2 YFSETQ. Trimming removed 2 bases from V and 4 bases from J, with 9 bases in between. Written as DNA, the CDR3 is TGCGCCAGCAGCTTCCGGGTAGGAGAGACCCAGTACTTC. Protein product: CASSFRVGETQYF.

V is TRBV29-1 and J is TRBJ2-5, with TRBD1 matching 8 bases. Looked up from germline, CDR1 is SQVTM and CDR2 is ANQGSEA. The ends lost 6 bases at V and 4 bases at J; junction bases unmatched: 7. The CDR3 is made up of 13 amino acids. CDR3 bases: TGCAGCGTCTTGGACAGGGCCGGAGAGACCCAGTACTTC. Translated: CSVLDRAGETQYF. The whole variable domain, remainder taken from reference TRBV29-1 and TRBJ2-5, is SAVISQKPSRDICQRGTSLTIQCQVDSQVTMMFWYRQQPGQSLTLIATANQGSEATYESGFVIDKFPISRPNLTFSTLTVSNMSPEDSSIYLCSVLDRAGETQYFGPGTRLLVL.

This clone came up a few times. This chain connects TRBV7-8 to TRBJ1-2; 11 bases are a match to TRBD1. The CDR3 spans 17 residues. Germline assignment: CDR1 SGHVS and CDR2 FQNEAQ. V dropped 4 bases and J dropped 5; count of bases not matched to a gene: 12. The CDR3 DNA is TGTGCCAGCAGCTCACGAGGCCGGGGACAGGGGGATTATGGCTACACCTTC. Encoded protein: CASSSRGRGQGDYGYTF.

J is TRBJ1-1 and V is TRBV5-4; D is unclear. The CDR3 spans 15 residues. V was trimmed by 3 bases and J by 1 base, leaving 13 bases between them. CDR1 is SGHNT, CDR2 YYREEE, per germline (reference sequence). CDR3 amino acids: CASSSIGYRNTEAFF. CDR3 in DNA: TGTGCCAGCAGCTCAATTGGGTACAGGAACACTGAAGCTTTCTTT.

J is TRBJ1-5 and V is TRBV7-3, with D maybe TRBD1 (6 bases). Between the trimmed V and J ends, which lost 6 bases and 4 bases, there was a span of 10 bases. There are 13 residues in the CDR3. The germline V gene has CDR1 SGHTA and CDR2 FQGTGA. This CDR3 reads CASSVQGNQPQHF. The CDR3 bases are TGTGCCAGCAGTGTTCAGGGGAATCAGCCCCAGCATTTT.

V usage is TRBV5-1 and J usage is TRBJ2-4; D might be TRBD2 (6 bases). V lost 5 bases and J 3 bases, leaving 15 bases between the germline ends. This CDR3 contains 15 residues. In germline, CDR1 is SGHRS, CDR2 YFSETQ. The DNA of the CDR3 is TGCGCCAGCAGAGCCGACACCGGGGGCAAAAACATTCAGTACTTC. Translated, it gives CASRADTGGKNIQYF.

This clone showed up just a few times. Relative to the germline gene, one junction end is altered; a read error may explain this. The rearrangement joins TRBV7-7 to TRBJ2-5, with D possibly matching TRBD2 (5 bases). The CDR3 runs 15 residues. Germline V gene data show CDR1 as SSHAT and CDR2 as FNYEAQ (reference sequence). The CDR3 region has the DNA TGTGCTAGCAGCCCCGGGCACGGGGTCGGGAAGACCCAGTACTTC. Its translation: CASSPGHGVGKTQYF.

This clone appeared a few times. This rearrangement joins TRBV2 to TRBJ1-2; 9 bases fit TRBD1. CDR1 and CDR2 from the germline V gene are SNHLY and FYNNEI. Trimming took 6 bases from V and 8 from J; bases not matched to a gene: 4. The CDR3 is 12 residues long. The chain's CDR3 is CASRGTGPGYTF. CDR3 nucleotide sequence: TGTGCCAGCAGAGGGACAGGGCCAGGCTACACCTTC.

This chain joins TRBV19 and TRBJ1-4; unclear D gene. Per the germline V gene, CDR1 is LNHDA and CDR2 is SQIVND (reference sequence). There are 15 residues in the CDR3. V was clipped by 3 bases and J by 4 bases, with 12 bases between them. The CDR3 coding sequence is TGTGCCAGTAGTATCGTTGTGGGTGGTAATGAAAAACTGTTTTTT. Its protein product is CASSIVVGGNEKLFF.

This chain links TRBV28 with TRBJ2-7; 8 nucleotides align to TRBD2. Trimming at V came to 3 bases and at J to 4 bases, leaving 14 bases not matched to a gene. From germline, CDR1 is MDHEN and CDR2 SYDVKM. This CDR3 comprises 17 residues. CDR3 in DNA: TGTGCCAGCAGTTTCTACTGGCTGAGCGGGAGAAGGTACGAGCAGTACTTC. This encodes CASSFYWLSGRRYEQYF.